This T cell receptor (beta chain) was captured in a study of OX40 agonist ivuxolimab in advanced cancers. The wider study: Two cutaneous melanoma patients and one hepatocellular carcinoma patient, three in all, had partial responses. Study-level points and caveats: Not determined was the antigen specificity of the expanded peripheral T cells.

With baseline, cycle 4 day 1, and cycle 7 day 1 as timepoints, blood was sampled. CDR1 is MNHNY and CDR2 is SVGAGI in the germline V gene (reference sequence). Deletions cut 6 bases from V and 6 bases from J, with 9 bases between. This CDR3 contains 13 residues. Sequencing was performed with immunoSEQ multiplex PCR; in TCRdb, only in-frame clones are kept and a portion is missing. This table holds 34,000 or so clones, 70% to 85% found once. Concerning this clone itself: Its antigen is as yet unknown.

The sequence was obtained from an adult with an advanced solid tumor such as melanoma, head and neck, liver or kidney cancer. The sample here was CD4+ or CD8+ T cells sorted from blood, taken in a trial of the OX40 agonist ivuxolimab. This chain joins TRBV6-6 and TRBJ2-6; TRBD2 might be the D (6 bases). The CDR3 DNA reads as TGTGCCAGCAGATGGGGGGAGGCCAACGTCCTGACTTTC. Its protein product is CASRWGEANVLTF.